This record covers a single T cell receptor (beta chain). What it recognizes is unknown. The sample comes from a study of T cell responses to AZD1222 COVID-19 vaccine. General study findings and limits: No repertoire was sampled before or during the peak T cell response, only after it. Baseline antibody screening turned up just a handful of seropositive AZD1222 recipients. White British people made up most donors, females outnumbered males, and clonal diversity was possibly underestimated.

Here immunoSEQ multiplex PCR was the method, and the copy in TCRdb shows in-frame clones only, minus some. This sample has some 170,000 clones, with approximately 90% found just once. This CDR3 is built from 17 residues. V was shortened by 0 bases and J by 4 bases, with 19 bases between the two germline ends. Germline V gene lookup returns CDR1 SGDLS and CDR2 YYNGEE. The V call is TRBV9, the J call TRBJ2-5; D is possibly TRBD2 (5 bases). The TCR comes from an adult who received the MenACWY meningococcal vaccine as a control. Sequencing used peripheral blood, obtained 28 days after the second dose of the MenACWY control vaccine. CDR3 DNA sequence: TGTGCCAGCAGCGTAGGGGGTCGACCGGGATTCACAGAGACCCAGTACTTC. It specifies CASSVGGRPGFTETQYF. Together with reference TRBV9 and TRBJ2-5, the CDR3 gives the full variable domain: DSGVTQTPKHLITATGQRVTLRCSPRSGDLSVYWYQQSLDQGLQFLIQYYNGEERAKGNILERFSAQQFPDLHSELNLSSLELGDSALYFCASSVGGRPGFTETQYFGPGTRLLVL.